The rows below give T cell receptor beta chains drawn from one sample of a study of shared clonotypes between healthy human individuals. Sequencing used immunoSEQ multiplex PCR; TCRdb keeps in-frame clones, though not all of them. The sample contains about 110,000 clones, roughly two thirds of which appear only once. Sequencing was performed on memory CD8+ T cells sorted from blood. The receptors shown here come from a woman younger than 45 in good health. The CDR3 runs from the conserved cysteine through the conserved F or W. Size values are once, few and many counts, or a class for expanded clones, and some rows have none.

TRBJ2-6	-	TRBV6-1	CASSTGLSGANVLTF
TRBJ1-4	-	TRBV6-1	CASTRKNNEKLFF
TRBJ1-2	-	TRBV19	CASSPLLRAASIYGYTF
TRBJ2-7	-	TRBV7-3	CASREHRGPSYEQYF
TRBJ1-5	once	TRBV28	CASSTAAGARPAQPQHF
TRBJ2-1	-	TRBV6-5	CASSPQGGYNEQFF
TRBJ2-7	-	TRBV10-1	CASSDHTSSASSSYEQYF
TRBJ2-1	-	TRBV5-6	CASSLGRSSYNEQFF
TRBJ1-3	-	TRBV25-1	CASSEYRGSGNTIYF
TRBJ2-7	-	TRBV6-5	CASSAEPDSSYEQYF
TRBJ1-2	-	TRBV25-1	CASRRRGEGYTF
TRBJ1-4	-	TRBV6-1	CASSEATGRFNEKLFF
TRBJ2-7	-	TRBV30	CAWRSGQGPGQYF
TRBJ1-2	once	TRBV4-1	CASSQRPLRLDYGYTF
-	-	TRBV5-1	CASRDNYEQYF
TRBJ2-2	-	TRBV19	CASSIRQTYTGELFF
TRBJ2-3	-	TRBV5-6	CASSVDGSADTQYF
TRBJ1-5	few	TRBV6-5	CASSIMSNQPQHF
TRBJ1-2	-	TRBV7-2	CASSSATGNYGYTF
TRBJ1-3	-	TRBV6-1	CASYWTGHYTIYF
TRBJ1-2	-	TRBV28	CASSLGTVYGYTF
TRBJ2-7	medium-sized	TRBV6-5	CASSYSAGSSYEQYF
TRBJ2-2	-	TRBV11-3	CASSLSLLSGELFF
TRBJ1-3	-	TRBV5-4	CASSWGVSGNTIYF
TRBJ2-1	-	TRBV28	CASRLDNEQFF
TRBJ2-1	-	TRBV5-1	CASSFAPNNEQFF
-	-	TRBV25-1	CASSESGGRFDEQYF
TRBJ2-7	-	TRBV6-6	CASSYLGTSGKYEQYF
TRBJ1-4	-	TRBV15	CATSRSTGGIVSDEKLFF
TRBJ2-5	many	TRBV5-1	CASSAPGEMEQYF
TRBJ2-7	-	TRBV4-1	CASSQDPGHEQYF
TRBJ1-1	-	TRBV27	CASSPHVTMNTEAFF
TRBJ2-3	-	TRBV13	CASSLAISRSDTQYF